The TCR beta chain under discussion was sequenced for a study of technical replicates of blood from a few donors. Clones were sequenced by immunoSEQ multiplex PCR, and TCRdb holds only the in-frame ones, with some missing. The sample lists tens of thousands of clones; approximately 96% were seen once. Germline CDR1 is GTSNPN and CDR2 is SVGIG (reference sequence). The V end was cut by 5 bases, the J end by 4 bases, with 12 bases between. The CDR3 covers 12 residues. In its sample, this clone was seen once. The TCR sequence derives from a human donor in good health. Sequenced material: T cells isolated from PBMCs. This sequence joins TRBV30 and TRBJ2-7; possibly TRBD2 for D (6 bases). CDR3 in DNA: TGTGCCTGGCTGGCGGGAAGATACGAGCAGTACTTC. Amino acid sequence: CAWLAGRYEQYF.